These T cell receptor beta chains were read from a single sample in a study of blood T cell repertoires in COVID-19. Assay used: immunoSEQ multiplex PCR; TCRdb lists only in-frame clones, some missing. This repertoire shows around 200,000 clones, around 82% found once; its top ten account for under 3%. The sequenced material came from peripheral blood. The receptors shown here come from a human donor with acute or convalescent COVID-19. The donor label of this sample is uncertain. Each CDR3 is given with its conserved first and last residue. The D gene is left open where the match is weak. The listing skips clone size in some rows; elsewhere it reads once, few, many or a size class.

CDR3: CASEAGGGRQNEQFF; DNA: TGTGCCAGTGAAGCCGGGGGCGGGAGGCAGAATGAGCAGTTCTTC; size: -; V: TRBV19; J: TRBJ2-1; length: 15; D: TRBD2
CDR3: CASSVGAQYQPQHF; DNA: TGTGCCAGCAGCGTAGGGGCACAGTATCAGCCCCAGCATTTT; size: -; V: TRBV9; J: TRBJ1-5; length: 14; D: -
CDR3: CASSLAGGVGSIYNEQFF; DNA: TGTGCCAGCAGTCTAGCGGGAGGAGTAGGGTCGATTTACAATGAGCAGTTCTTC; size: -; V: TRBV6-6; J: TRBJ2-1; length: 18; D: TRBD2
CDR3: CASSLESVPLWRFF; DNA: TGTGCCAGCAGCTTAGAGTCAGTCCCATTGTGGAGGTTCTTT; size: -; V: TRBV7-8; J: TRBJ1-1; length: 14; D: -
CDR3: CAWSGRTSGNEQFF; DNA: TGTGCCTGGAGCGGGAGGACTAGCGGCAATGAGCAGTTCTTC; size: -; V: TRBV30; J: TRBJ2-1; length: 14; D: TRBD2
CDR3: CASSPITTAPADTQYF; DNA: TGTGCCAGCTCACCAATAACGACAGCTCCCGCAGATACGCAGTATTTT; size: -; V: TRBV18; J: TRBJ2-3; length: 16; D: -
CDR3: CASSYSPSGSSYEQYF; DNA: TGTGCCAGCAGTTACTCGCCTAGCGGGAGCTCCTACGAGCAGTACTTC; size: -; V: TRBV6-6; J: TRBJ2-7; length: 16; D: TRBD2
CDR3: CSASDTSGGIETQYF; DNA: TGCAGTGCTAGTGATACTAGCGGGGGAATAGAGACCCAGTACTTC; size: -; V: TRBV20-1; J: TRBJ2-5; length: 15; D: TRBD2
CDR3: CASSQRTRIWVGEQYF; DNA: TGCGCCAGCAGTCAACGGACACGGATATGGGTTGGCGAGCAGTACTTC; size: -; V: TRBV23-1; J: TRBJ2-7; length: 16; D: -
CDR3: CSAPNYGYTF; DNA: TGCAGTGCTCCAAACTATGGCTACACCTTC; size: -; V: TRBV20-1; J: TRBJ1-2; length: 10; D: -
CDR3: CASSQEIRGGRGSSYNEQFF; DNA: TGTGCCAGCAGCCAAGAGATCCGGGGGGGCCGGGGTAGTTCCTACAATGAGCAGTTCTTC; size: -; V: TRBV3-1/TRBV3-2; J: TRBJ2-1; length: 20; D: TRBD2
CDR3: CASSRVGTGSTYEQYF; DNA: TGTGCCAGCAGCCGCGTAGGGACAGGGAGCACCTACGAGCAGTACTTC; size: -; V: TRBV3-1/TRBV3-2; J: TRBJ2-7; length: 16; D: TRBD1
CDR3: CASSLAGGSYEQYF; DNA: TGTGCCAGCAGTCTGGCAGGGGGTTCCTACGAGCAGTACTTC; size: -; V: TRBV25-1; J: TRBJ2-7; length: 14; D: TRBD1
CDR3: CASSGQGRSAYEQYF; DNA: TGTGCCAGTAGTGGACAGGGAAGAAGTGCCTACGAGCAGTACTTC; size: once; V: TRBV19; J: TRBJ2-7; length: 15; D: TRBD1
CDR3: CASREIGGGGSEQFF; DNA: TGTGCCAGCAGAGAGATAGGCGGGGGGGGGTCTGAGCAGTTCTTC; size: -; V: TRBV7-8; J: TRBJ2-1; length: 15; D: TRBD2
CDR3: CASSLGGLGEEEQYF; DNA: TGTGCCAGCAGTTTAGGGGGCCTCGGAGAGGAGGAGCAGTACTTC; size: -; V: TRBV28; J: TRBJ2-7; length: 15; D: -
CDR3: CASSHAGGDYGYTF; DNA: TGTGCCAGCAGCCATGCAGGGGGCGACTATGGCTACACCTTC; size: -; V: TRBV3-1/TRBV3-2; J: TRBJ1-2; length: 14; D: TRBD1
CDR3: CASSKGVSWTEAFF; DNA: TGTGCCAGCTCAAAGGGGGTAAGTTGGACTGAAGCTTTCTTT; size: -; V: TRBV18; J: TRBJ1-1; length: 14; D: -
CDR3: CASTLNRNGGTNTGELFF; DNA: TGCGCCAGCACCCTAAACCGGAACGGGGGGACGAACACCGGGGAGCTGTTTTTT; size: once; V: TRBV5-1; J: TRBJ2-2; length: 18; D: TRBD2
CDR3: CASSGGRVVTEAFF; DNA: TGTGCCAGCAGTGGGGGCAGGGTTGTCACTGAAGCTTTCTTT; size: -; V: TRBV2; J: TRBJ1-1; length: 14; D: -
CDR3: CAISDTGAAGNTIYF; DNA: TGTGCCATCAGTGACACAGGGGCGGCGGGAAACACCATATATTTT; size: -; V: TRBV10-3; J: TRBJ1-3; length: 15; D: TRBD1
CDR3: CASSPPGRDTEAFF; DNA: TGTGCCAGCAGCCCACCCGGCAGGGACACTGAAGCTTTCTTT; size: -; V: TRBV5-6; J: TRBJ1-1; length: 14; D: -
CDR3: CASSHLATGGEKLFF; DNA: TGTGCCAGCTCCCACCTCGCGACAGGGGGTGAAAAACTGTTTTTT; size: -; V: TRBV25-1; J: TRBJ1-4; length: 15; D: TRBD1
CDR3: CASSESGRYNEQFF; DNA: TGTGCCAGCAGTGAATCAGGCAGATACAATGAGCAGTTCTTC; size: few; V: TRBV6-1; J: TRBJ2-1; length: 14; D: -
CDR3: CASSETGDSDTNYGYTF; DNA: TGTGCCAGCAGTGAAACTGGGGACAGCGATACTAACTATGGCTACACCTTC; size: -; V: TRBV2; J: TRBJ1-2; length: 17; D: TRBD1
CDR3: CASSLGGPYEQYF; DNA: TGTGCCAGCAGTTTGGGGGGGCCCTACGAGCAGTACTTC; size: -; V: TRBV12-3/TRBV12-4; J: TRBJ2-7; length: 13; D: -
CDR3: CASSGSSLQGLGGYTF; DNA: TGTGCCAGCTCCGGGAGTAGTTTACAGGGGTTAGGTGGCTACACCTTC; size: -; V: TRBV7-2; J: TRBJ1-2; length: 16; D: TRBD1
CDR3: CASSQLGGDGEKLFF; DNA: TGTGCCAGCAGCCAACTAGGAGGGGATGGCGAAAAACTGTTTTTT; size: once; V: TRBV3-1/TRBV3-2; J: TRBJ1-4; length: 15; D: -
CDR3: CAWRGASTGELFF; DNA: TGTGCCTGGAGGGGGGCCAGCACCGGGGAGCTGTTTTTT; size: -; V: TRBV30; J: TRBJ2-2; length: 13; D: -
CDR3: CASSREQGWSNQPQHF; DNA: TGTGCCAGTAGTAGAGAACAGGGATGGAGCAATCAGCCCCAGCATTTT; size: -; V: TRBV19; J: TRBJ1-5; length: 16; D: -
CDR3: CALGAPTLAKNIQYF; DNA: TGTGCCCTGGGGGCGCCGACCCTAGCCAAAAACATTCAGTACTTC; size: -; V: TRBV6-5; J: TRBJ2-4; length: 15; D: -
CDR3: CASSEDGTGRYNEQFF; DNA: TGTGCCAGCAGTGAAGACGGGACAGGGAGGTACAATGAGCAGTTCTTC; size: -; V: TRBV2; J: TRBJ2-1; length: 16; D: TRBD1
CDR3: CASSPSEMGSYEQYF; DNA: TGTGCCAGTAGTCCCTCGGAGATGGGCTCCTACGAGCAGTACTTC; size: -; V: TRBV19; J: TRBJ2-7; length: 15; D: -
CDR3: CASSFPTSGGTGELFF; DNA: TGTGCCAGCAGCTTTCCGACTAGCGGGGGCACCGGGGAGCTGTTTTTT; size: -; V: TRBV11-2; J: TRBJ2-2; length: 16; D: TRBD2
CDR3: CASSLSSGTYNEQFF; DNA: TGCGCCAGCAGCTTGTCTAGCGGGACCTACAATGAGCAGTTCTTC; size: -; V: TRBV5-1; J: TRBJ2-1; length: 15; D: TRBD2
CDR3: CASSVDSNSPLHF; DNA: TGTGCCAGCAGCGTTGACAGCAATTCACCCCTCCACTTT; size: -; V: TRBV7-2; J: TRBJ1-6; length: 13; D: -
CDR3: CASSDRTVNEKLFF; DNA: TGTGCCAGCAGTGACCGGACAGTAAATGAAAAACTGTTTTTT; size: -; V: TRBV25-1; J: TRBJ1-4; length: 14; D: -
CDR3: CSAPRGEPLHF; DNA: TGCAGTGCTCCACGGGGAGAGCCCCTCCACTTT; size: -; V: TRBV20-1; J: TRBJ1-6; length: 11; D: -
CDR3: CASASASGVGDTQYF; DNA: TGTGCCAGCGCCTCGGCTAGCGGGGTAGGAGATACGCAGTATTTT; size: -; V: TRBV2; J: TRBJ2-3; length: 15; D: TRBD2
CDR3: CASREGSFTEAFF; DNA: TGTGCCAGCAGGGAGGGTTCCTTCACTGAAGCTTTCTTT; size: -; V: TRBV25-1; J: TRBJ1-1; length: 13; D: -
CDR3: CASSEYTRVAGNTIYF; DNA: TGTGCCAGCAGTGAATATACCAGGGTCGCCGGAAACACCATATATTTT; size: -; V: TRBV25-1; J: TRBJ1-3; length: 16; D: -
CDR3: CASSPRVGELFF; DNA: TGTGCCAGCAGCCCCCGAGTCGGGGAGCTGTTTTTT; size: -; V: TRBV6-5; J: TRBJ2-2; length: 12; D: -
CDR3: CAWSSANTEAFF; DNA: TGTGCCTGGAGTAGCGCGAACACTGAAGCTTTCTTT; size: -; V: TRBV30; J: TRBJ1-1; length: 12; D: -
CDR3: CASLPGQALTEAFF; DNA: TGTGCCAGCTTACCAGGACAGGCCCTCACTGAAGCTTTCTTT; size: -; V: TRBV6-5; J: TRBJ1-1; length: 14; D: TRBD1
CDR3: CASSQKYASGGVETQYF; DNA: TGTGCCAGCAGCCAAAAATATGCTAGCGGGGGGGTCGAGACCCAGTACTTC; size: -; V: TRBV4-2; J: TRBJ2-5; length: 17; D: TRBD2
CDR3: CASSIRQGYDTEAFF; DNA: TGCGCCAGCAGCATACGACAGGGGTATGACACTGAAGCTTTCTTT; size: -; V: TRBV5-1; J: TRBJ1-1; length: 15; D: TRBD1
CDR3: CASSDWTSPNTGELFF; DNA: TGTGCCAGCAGCGACTGGACTAGTCCGAACACCGGGGAGCTGTTTTTT; size: once; V: TRBV7-8; J: TRBJ2-2; length: 16; D: TRBD2
CDR3: CASSFEGPSYNSPLHF; DNA: TGTGCCAGCAGCTTCGAGGGCCCCTCTTATAATTCACCCCTCCACTTT; size: -; V: TRBV5-6; J: TRBJ1-6; length: 16; D: -
CDR3: CAWSPNRGPHGYTF; DNA: TGTGCCTGGAGTCCGAACAGGGGGCCCCATGGCTACACCTTC; size: once; V: TRBV30; J: TRBJ1-2; length: 14; D: TRBD1
CDR3: CASSFQTLIVDTDTQYF; DNA: TGTGCCAGCAGCTTTCAGACTCTTATTGTAGACACAGATACGCAGTATTTT; size: once; V: TRBV5-4; J: TRBJ2-3; length: 17; D: -
CDR3: CASSEAQKGAYEQYF; DNA: TGTGCCAGCAGTGAAGCGCAGAAGGGAGCCTACGAGCAGTACTTC; size: -; V: TRBV6-1; J: TRBJ2-7; length: 15; D: -
CDR3: CASSTPGTDTQYF; DNA: TGTGCCAGTAGTACCCCCGGCACAGATACGCAGTATTTT; size: -; V: TRBV19; J: TRBJ2-3; length: 13; D: -
CDR3: CASSESVTGNEQYF; DNA: TGCGCCAGCAGTGAGTCCGTGACAGGGAACGAGCAGTACTTC; size: -; V: TRBV10-1; J: TRBJ2-7; length: 14; D: TRBD1
CDR3: CASRLGTGVQPQHF; DNA: TGTGCCAGCAGACTCGGGACAGGGGTACAGCCCCAGCATTTT; size: -; V: TRBV2; J: TRBJ1-5; length: 14; D: TRBD1